The entry below describes one T cell receptor (beta chain). Produced via immunoSEQ multiplex PCR; TCRdb's table is partial and in-frame only. Here the sample spans a few hundred thousand clones, roughly 91% being singletons. Germline V gene lookup returns CDR1 MGHRA and CDR2 YSYEKL. The CDR3 covers 17 residues. The germline V and J ends were trimmed by 3 bases and 0 bases, with 14 bases remaining between them. This specimen comes from a study of blood T cell repertoires in COVID-19. Study-level background: Sites across the United States, Italy and Spain contributed samples from acute and convalescent COVID-19.

The receptor was isolated from a woman aged 30 to 39 with COVID-19, enrolled during active disease. The sample consisted of peripheral blood. V is TRBV4-1 and J is TRBJ2-2; tentatively, D is TRBD2 (7 bases). This CDR3 reads CASSQGRGGANTGELFF. The CDR3 nucleotides read TGCGCCAGCAGCCAGGGGAGAGGGGGGGCGAACACCGGGGAGCTGTTTTTT.